These 5 T cell receptor beta chains originate from one sample sequenced in a study of beta chain features in type 1 diabetes. The antigens of these receptors remain unknown. Reverse transcription of all isolated RNA meant that expressed TCRB transcripts were sequenced. TCRdb's table, derived via immunoSEQ multiplex PCR, lists solely in-frame clones and lacks some. The sample consists of roughly 260,000 clones, approximately 20% of them appearing once. Study conclusions and caveats: TCRB CDR3s were moderately but significantly shorter in Type 1 diabetes patients in all four CD4+ subsets.

Sample: naive CD4+ T cells from blood. The receptors were sampled from a woman aged 40 to 55 with type 1 diabetes.

The chain combines TRBV4-1 with TRBJ2-6, with D unclear. CDR3 length: 17 residues. CDR1 and CDR2 (germline): MGHRA, YSYEKL. Trimming left V 0 bases short and J 0 bases short, with 9 bases between. The CDR3 reads CASSQDRAYSGANVLTF. DNA of the CDR3: TGCGCCAGCAGCCAAGACAGAGCGTACTCTGGGGCCAACGTCCTGACTTTC.

The V and J genes are TRBV7-2 and TRBJ2-2; TRBD2 matches 8 bases. Unmatched junction bases numbered 4, after V lost 1 base and J lost 0 bases. The V gene's germline CDR1 is SGHTA and CDR2 FQGNSA. The CDR3 length is 17 residues. CDR3 sequence: CASSLVGTRANTGELFF. The DNA for the CDR3 is TGTGCCAGCAGCTTAGTGGGGACTAGAGCGAACACCGGGGAGCTGTTTTTT.

J is TRBJ1-6 and V is TRBV25-1; a weak D match, TRBD1 (5 bases). Trimming removed 8 bases from V and 6 bases from J, with 11 bases in between. The V gene's germline CDR1 is MGHDK and CDR2 SYGVNS. CDR3 length: 13 residues. CDR3 region: CASLQGANSPLHF. In DNA form, the CDR3 reads TGTGCCAGCTTGCAGGGCGCTAATTCACCCCTCCACTTT.

This clone was observed a few times. The chain employs TRBV5-4 and TRBJ2-4; TRBD2 is a possible D gene (5 bases). V shed 0 bases and J shed 8 bases, with 6 bases lying between them. The CDR3 is 12 residues long. Germline V CDR1 and CDR2: SGHNT, YYREEE (reference sequence). DNA for the CDR3: TGTGCCAGCAGCTTGGACGGGGACATTCAGTACTTC. Protein: CASSLDGDIQYF.

A few counts support this clone. This chain connects TRBV4-3 to TRBJ1-2, with D uncertain. Germline CDR1 is LGHNA and CDR2 is YSLEER. The length of the CDR3 is 16 residues. Trimming cost V 0 bases and J 2 bases, with 13 bases left between them. The CDR3 sequence: CASSQEWQRKNYGYTF. CDR3 in DNA: TGCGCCAGCAGCCAAGAGTGGCAGCGAAAGAACTATGGCTACACCTTC.